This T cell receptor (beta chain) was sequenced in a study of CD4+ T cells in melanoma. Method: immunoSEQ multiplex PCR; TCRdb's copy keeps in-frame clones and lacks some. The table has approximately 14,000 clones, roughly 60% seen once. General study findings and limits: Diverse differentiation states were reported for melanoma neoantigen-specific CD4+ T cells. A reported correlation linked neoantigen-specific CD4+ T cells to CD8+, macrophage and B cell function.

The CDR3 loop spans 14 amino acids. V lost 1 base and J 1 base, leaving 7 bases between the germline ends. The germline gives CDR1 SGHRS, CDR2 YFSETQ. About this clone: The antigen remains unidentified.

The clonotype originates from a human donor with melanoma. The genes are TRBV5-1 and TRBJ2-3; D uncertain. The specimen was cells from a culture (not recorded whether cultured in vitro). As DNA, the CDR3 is TGCGCCAGCAGCTTGCGGGCGGGCACAGATACGCAGTATTTT. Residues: CASSLRAGTDTQYF. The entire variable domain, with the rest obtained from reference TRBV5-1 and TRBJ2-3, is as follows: KAGVTQTPRYLIKTRGQQVTLSCSPISGHRSVSWYQQTPGQGLQFLFEYFSETQRNKGNFPGRFSGRQFSNSRSEMNVSTLELGDSALYLCASSLRAGTDTQYFGPGTRLTVL.